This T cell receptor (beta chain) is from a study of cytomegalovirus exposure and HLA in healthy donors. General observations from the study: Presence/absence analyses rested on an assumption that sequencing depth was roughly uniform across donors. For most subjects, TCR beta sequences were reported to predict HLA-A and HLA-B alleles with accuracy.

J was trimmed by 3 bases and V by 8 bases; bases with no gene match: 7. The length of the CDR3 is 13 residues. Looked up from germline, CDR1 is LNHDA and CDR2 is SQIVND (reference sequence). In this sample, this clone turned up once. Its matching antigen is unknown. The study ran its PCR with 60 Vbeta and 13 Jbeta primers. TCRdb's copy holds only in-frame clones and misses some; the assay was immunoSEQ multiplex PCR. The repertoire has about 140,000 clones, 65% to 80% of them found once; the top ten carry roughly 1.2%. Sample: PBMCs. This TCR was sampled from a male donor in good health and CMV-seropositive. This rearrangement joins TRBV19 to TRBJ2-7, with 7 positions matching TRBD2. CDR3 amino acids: CASAAGVGYEQYF. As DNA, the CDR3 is TGTGCCAGTGCTGCGGGAGTGGGCTACGAGCAGTACTTC. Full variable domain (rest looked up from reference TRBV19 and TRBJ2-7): DGGITQSPKYLFRKEGQNVTLSCEQNLNHDAMYWYRQDPGQGLRLIYYSQIVNDFQKGDIAEGYSVSREKKESFPLTVTSAQKNPTAFYLCASAAGVGYEQYFGPGTRLTVT.